This record concerns one TCR beta chain sequence. Antigen: not known. 13 Jbeta primers and 60 Vbeta primers were used for the PCR. Repertoires were generated with immunoSEQ multiplex PCR, while TCRdb's copy carries only in-frame clones and drops some. The repertoire holds some 130,000 clones, around two thirds seen once, with 2.4% in the top ten. The data were obtained in a study of cytomegalovirus exposure and HLA in healthy donors. Turning to the study itself: Unique TCR beta sequences numbering 117 million came from 150 million to 200 million T cells in an earlier analysis. Whole-study findings and limits: Association of a missense DCLRE1C variant with TCR beta V- and J-gene trimming was reported in a later analysis.

This CDR3 contains 14 residues. V lost 1 base and J lost 0, with 7 bases in between. Germline loops: CDR1 SGHKS, CDR2 YYEKEE (reference sequence). The rearrangement uses TRBV5-5 and TRBJ1-1; D remains ambiguous. The sequence was collected from a woman aged 40 to 50 in good health and CMV-seronegative. Sequences were obtained from PBMCs. DNA of the CDR3: TGTGCCAGCAGCTTGTTCAGTCTGAACACTGAAGCTTTCTTT. Its translation is CASSLFSLNTEAFF.